This T cell receptor beta chain was found in a study of PD-L1 blockade in urothelial cancer. The time point here: peripheral blood 6 weeks after treatment start. V lost 2 bases to trimming and J lost 4 bases, with 10 bases between them. Looked up from germline, CDR1 is SGHRS and CDR2 is YFSETQ. The CDR3 length is 13 residues. Repertoires were generated with immunoSEQ multiplex PCR, while TCRdb's copy carries only in-frame clones and drops some. The table includes roughly 120,000 clones, about 91% detected once. This TCR was sampled from a man aged 55 to 69 with urothelial cancer. Sequencing was performed on PBMCs, taken around atezolizumab (anti-PD-L1) treatment. The chain is built from TRBV5-1 and TRBJ2-7, with D maybe TRBD1 (6 bases). The CDR3 region has the DNA TGCGCCAGCAGCTTAGGACAGAGATACGAGCAGTACTTC. Amino acid sequence: CASSLGQRYEQYF. Based on the CDR3 plus reference TRBV5-1 and TRBJ2-7, the full variable domain is KAGVTQTPRYLIKTRGQQVTLSCSPISGHRSVSWYQQTPGQGLQFLFEYFSETQRNKGNFPGRFSGRQFSNSRSEMNVSTLELGDSALYLCASSLGQRYEQYFGPGTRLTVT.